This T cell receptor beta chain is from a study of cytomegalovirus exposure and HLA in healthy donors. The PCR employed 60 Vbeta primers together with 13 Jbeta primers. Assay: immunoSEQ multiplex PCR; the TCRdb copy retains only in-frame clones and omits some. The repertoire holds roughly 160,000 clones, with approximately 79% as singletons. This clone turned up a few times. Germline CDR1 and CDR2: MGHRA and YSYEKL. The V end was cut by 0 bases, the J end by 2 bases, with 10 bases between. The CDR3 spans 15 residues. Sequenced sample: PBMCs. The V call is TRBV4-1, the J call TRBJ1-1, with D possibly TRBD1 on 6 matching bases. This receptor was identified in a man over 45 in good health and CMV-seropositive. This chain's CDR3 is CASSQDWTANTEAFF. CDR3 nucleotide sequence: TGCGCCAGCAGCCAAGACTGGACAGCCAACACTGAAGCTTTCTTT.